This T cell receptor (beta chain) came from a study of cytomegalovirus exposure and HLA in healthy donors. Study background: An earlier analysis identified fewer than 130 million unique TCR beta sequences in 150 million to 200 million T cells. Early on, a data release was issued that held approximately 78 million unique TCRs from HLA-typed donors.

Germline CDR1 MNHEY, CDR2 SVGAGI. The V end lost 6 bases, the J end lost 5 bases, and 17 bases lay between the germline ends. CDR3 size: 15 residues. PCR employed 60 Vbeta and 13 Jbeta primers. The repertoire was sequenced with immunoSEQ multiplex PCR; TCRdb's copy has only in-frame clones and lacks some. The sample has some 270,000 clones, 75% to 85% seen once. This sequence was found in a girl under 10 years old in good health and CMV-seronegative. This chain links TRBV6-5 with TRBJ2-1; perhaps TRBD1 as D (6 bases). Sequencing input: PBMCs. DNA of the CDR3: TGTGCCAGCAGGGAGCAGTGGGGACACCACAATGAGCAGTTCTTC. Its translation is CASREQWGHHNEQFF.